These 5 T cell receptor beta chains were all obtained from the same sample, sequenced in a study of cytomegalovirus exposure and HLA in healthy donors (dated by TCRdb to 2017 to 2019). Library preparation was by the immunoSEQ multiplex PCR assay. The multiplex PCR relied on a mix of 60 forward primers for TCR Vbeta segments and 13 reverse primers for TCR Jbeta segments. TCRdb re-hosts the immuneACCESS table, in-frame sequences only. Its copies lack some clones; in the studies checked, an unresolved V gene accounts for under half of them, and the cause for the rest is not known. The sample yields about 200,000 clones; around 90% were counted once. Of the sample, less than 1.3% is held by the ten largest clones. Sequencing input: PBMCs. These receptors were collected from a boy younger than 10 in good health and CMV-seronegative.

This chain links TRBV30 with TRBJ2-2; 7 nucleotides agree with TRBD1. The V segment lost 7 bases and the J segment 3 bases; nucleotides outside the gene matches: 11. The CDR3 is made up of 15 amino acids. Germline loops: CDR1 GTSNPN, CDR2 SVGIG (reference sequence). CDR3 nucleotides: TGTGCCTCAAACAAACGGGACAGTCACACCGGGGAGCTGTTTTTT. Its protein product is CASNKRDSHTGELFF.

The chain couples TRBV5-6 to TRBJ1-2; TRBD1 might be the D (5 bases). V lost 1 base, J lost 8 bases, and 12 bases lay in between. This CDR3 has 13 residues. Germline lookup yields CDR1 SGHDT and CDR2 YYEEEE. CDR3 residues: CASSLWQGRGYTF. In DNA form, the CDR3 reads TGTGCCAGCAGCTTGTGGCAGGGAAGGGGCTACACCTTC.

This clone has only a few counts. This chain connects TRBV6-1 to TRBJ2-7, with 8 bases identical to TRBD2. The CDR3 is 14 residues long. Germline V gene sequence: CDR1 MNHNS, CDR2 SASEGT. The V segment lost 7 bases and the J segment 3 bases; nucleotides outside the gene matches: 8. CDR3 protein: CASKRGTTIYEQYF. CDR3 sequence (DNA): TGTGCCAGCAAGCGGGGGACAACTATCTACGAGCAGTACTTC.

As to this clone: At the DNA level, this CDR3 is encoded by other sequences in the same sample as well. The chain recombines TRBV5-1 with TRBJ2-7, with 10 bases lining up with TRBD2. The junction had 20 bases not matched to a gene; V was cut back by 5 bases and J by 6 bases. The CDR3 extends over 18 amino acids. Germline CDR1 is SGHRS and CDR2 is YFSETQ. CDR3 coding DNA: TGCGCCAGCAGTCCCGGACTATTTGTAGCGGGAGGTTTCTTCGAGCAGTACTTC. Encoded protein: CASSPGLFVAGGFFEQYF.

This clone was counted only a few times. The chain joins TRBV4-1 to TRBJ2-7; D possibly corresponds to TRBD1 (6 bases). Trimming cost V 1 base and J 6 bases, with 13 bases left between them. The germline V gene has CDR1 MGHRA and CDR2 YSYEKL. This CDR3 contains 14 residues. This CDR3 reads CASSQAGRGGEQYF. For the CDR3, the DNA is TGCGCCAGCAGCCAAGCAGGGCGAGGGGGCGAGCAGTACTTC.